These T cell receptor beta chains were read from a single sample in a study of shared clonotypes between healthy human individuals. Repertoires were generated with immunoSEQ multiplex PCR, while TCRdb's copy carries only in-frame clones and drops some. The sample holds some 2,100,000 clones, under 95% seen once. Sample: naive CD8+ T cells from PBMCs. Receptor source: a man younger than 35 in good health. Some clones in this sample may be carry-over from other donors' samples. Each CDR3 is given with its conserved first and last residue. A D gene is named only where the DNA matches it firmly. Part of the rows lack a size; the others show once, few, many or a class for expanded clones.

V gene	D gene	clone size	J gene	CDR3 DNA	CDR3 protein
TRBV6-5	-	-	TRBJ1-6	TGTGCCAGCAGTTACCGACAGGATAATTCACCCCTCCACTTT	CASSYRQDNSPLHF
TRBV19	-	-	TRBJ1-1	TGTGCCAGTAGAAGAAGGGACACTGAAGCTTTCTTT	CASRRRDTEAFF
TRBV5-5	TRBD1	-	TRBJ2-2	TGTGCCAGCAGCTGGGACAGGGCGAACACCGGGGAGCTGTTTTTT	CASSWDRANTGELFF
TRBV19	-	-	TRBJ2-2	TGTGCCAGTAGTATAACGAACCTCGGCGGGGAGCTGTTTTTT	CASSITNLGGELFF
TRBV27	-	-	TRBJ1-1	TGTGCCACCCGGGACATGAACACTGAAGCTTTCTTT	CATRDMNTEAFF
TRBV19	TRBD2	-	TRBJ2-1	TGTGCCAGTAGTTTAGCGGGAGGCCTAAATGAGCAGTTCTTC	CASSLAGGLNEQFF
TRBV7-9	TRBD2	once	TRBJ2-2	TGTGCCAGCAGCTCCCTAGCGGGGGCGAACACCGGGGAGCTGTTTTTT	CASSSLAGANTGELFF
TRBV5-6	-	-	TRBJ1-2	TGTGCCAGCAGCTTAGGGGCAGGGATGAGGCTCGATGGCTACACCTTC	CASSLGAGMRLDGYTF
TRBV6-6	TRBD2	-	TRBJ2-2	TGTGCCAGCAGCATGGGAGGGGACACCGGGGAGCTGTTTTTT	CASSMGGDTGELFF
TRBV6-1	-	-	TRBJ2-7	TGTGCCAGCAGTGAAGCGTATAGGGCCAGCGAGCAGTACTTC	CASSEAYRASEQYF
TRBV5-4	-	-	TRBJ1-3	TGTGCCAGCAGCACTCCGACGCATGAAAACACCATATATTTT	CASSTPTHENTIYF
TRBV10-3	-	-	TRBJ2-7	TGTGCCATCGGGGAGGGGGACAACGAGCAGTACTTC	CAIGEGDNEQYF
TRBV14	-	-	TRBJ1-1	TGTGCCAGCAGCCAAGGCATAGGGAACACTGAAGCTTTCTTT	CASSQGIGNTEAFF
TRBV27	-	-	TRBJ2-6	TGTGCCAGCAGTTTACTCGACACCTCTGGGGCCAACGTCCTGACTTTC	CASSLLDTSGANVLTF
TRBV29-1	TRBD2	-	TRBJ2-1	TGCAGCGCCGGGACTAGCGGGTGGAATGAGCAGTTCTTC	CSAGTSGWNEQFF
TRBV6-1	TRBD2	once	TRBJ2-2	TGTGCCAGCAGTGAAATTCGTATGGGACTAAGGACCGGGGAGCTGTTTTTT	CASSEIRMGLRTGELFF
TRBV11-2	TRBD2	-	TRBJ2-7	TGTGCCAGCAGTATCGGGGCGGGAGGAAACGAGCAGTACTTC	CASSIGAGGNEQYF
TRBV18	-	-	TRBJ2-7	TGTGCCAGCTCACCAGGGGCAGGGATGGACGAGCAGTACTTC	CASSPGAGMDEQYF
TRBV4-1	-	-	TRBJ2-1	TGCGCCAGCCGACAGGTTGACGTCCATGAGCAGTTCTTC	CASRQVDVHEQFF
TRBV6-1	-	-	TRBJ1-4	TGTGCCAGCACCGAGGTGTGGGGGGTAAATGAAAAACTGTTTTTT	CASTEVWGVNEKLFF
TRBV19	-	-	TRBJ2-1	TGTGCCAGTATGGAAGGGAGCGGTGAGCAGTTCTTC	CASMEGSGEQFF
TRBV5-1	TRBD2	once	TRBJ2-3	TGCGCCAGCCCTTCCATACTAGCGTATGAATTTGGTGCGGAAGATACGCAGTATTTT	CASPSILAYEFGAEDTQYF
TRBV27	TRBD1	-	TRBJ1-5	TGTGCCAGCAGACAGGGGGCCGGCAATCAGCCCCAGCATTTT	CASRQGAGNQPQHF
TRBV5-1	-	-	TRBJ2-1	TGCGCCAGCAGGACCGGGACCTACAATGAGCAGTTCTTC	CASRTGTYNEQFF